This TCR beta chain emerged from a study of T cell responses to AZD1222 COVID-19 vaccine. Germline values: CDR1 KGHSH, CDR2 LQKENI. With 2 bases removed from V and 1 base from J, the gap between germline ends came to 6 bases. The CDR3 loop spans 13 amino acids. The repertoire was sequenced with immunoSEQ multiplex PCR; TCRdb's copy has only in-frame clones and lacks some. Among more than 95,000 clones, around 90% were seen once, and the ten largest hold approximately 1.5%. The sequencing here drew on peripheral blood, taken on day 0 of AZD1222 vaccination. The J gene is TRBJ2-7, the V gene TRBV18; no clear D gene. The clonotype originates from an adult in good health. CDR3 region: CASSPGPSYEQYF. As DNA, the CDR3 is TGTGCCAGCTCACCAGGCCCATCCTACGAGCAGTACTTC. The full variable domain, with the rest looked up from reference TRBV18 and TRBJ2-7, is NAGVMQNPRHLVRRRGQEARLRCSPMKGHSHVYWYRQLPEEGLKFMVYLQKENIIDESGMPKERFSAEFPKEGPSILRIQQVVRGDSAAYFCASSPGPSYEQYFGPGTRLTVT.